A single sample gave rise to the 28 T cell receptor beta chains below, sequenced in a study of vaccination effects on CD4 cells after COVID-19. Using immunoSEQ multiplex PCR, the repertoire was profiled, and TCRdb retains in-frame clones only, with some absent. The data contain some 63,000 clones, 55% to 75% of them seen just once; the ten biggest clones take up approximately 22%. Between days 10 and 11 of culture, CD4+ T cells were separated out. For these receptors, no antigen is known. Sample: CD4+ T cells from PBMCs cultured without peptide, taken before COVID-19 vaccination. The receptor source for this set is a human donor who had a prior SARS-CoV-2 infection.

The CDR3 sequence: CASQSTGELFF. The CDR3 DNA reads as TGTGCCAGCCAATCCACCGGGGAGCTGTTTTTT. V usage is TRBV3-1 (or the pseudogene TRBV3-2) and J usage is TRBJ2-2; D is uncertain. Per germline, CDR1 LGHDT and CDR2 YNNKEL (reference sequence). Trimming removed 8 bases at V and 4 bases at J, with 5 bases between. The CDR3 loop spans 11 amino acids.

The chain has TRBV4-1 and TRBJ2-3; D remains ambiguous. The V end lost 1 base, the J end lost 0 bases, and 14 bases lay between the germline ends. This CDR3 comprises 17 residues. Germline-derived CDR1 and CDR2 are MGHRA and YSYEKL. CDR3 protein: CASSQVGFSSSTDTQYF. CDR3 bases: TGCGCCAGCAGCCAAGTCGGTTTCTCCTCTAGCACAGATACGCAGTATTTT.

The V gene is TRBV4-2, the J gene TRBJ1-1, with no clear D. Deletions cut 6 bases from V and 1 base from J, with 3 bases between. This CDR3 spans 11 amino acids. Germline V lookup: CDR1 LGHNA, CDR2 YNFKEQ. The chain's CDR3 is CASRRNTEAFF. CDR3 bases: TGTGCCAGCAGGCGGAACACTGAAGCTTTCTTT.

The gene calls are TRBV3-1 (or the pseudogene TRBV3-2) and TRBJ2-2, with D tentatively TRBD1 (6 bases). The CDR3 covers 17 residues. Germline CDR1 and CDR2: LGHDT and YNNKEL (reference sequence). Trimming cost V 2 bases and J 0 bases, with 13 bases left between them. In nucleotides, the CDR3 is TGTGCCAGCAGCCAAAGTCCTGGACAGACGAACACCGGGGAGCTGTTTTTT. Its protein is CASSQSPGQTNTGELFF.

This rearrangement joins TRBV27 to TRBJ2-1, with 7 bases that match TRBD2. The V gene's germline CDR1 is MNHEY and CDR2 SMNVEV (reference sequence). The CDR3 is 15 residues long. The ends lost 3 bases at V and 4 bases at J; junction bases unmatched: 6. As DNA, the CDR3 is TGTGCCAGCAGTTTGACAGCGGGGCGATACAATGAGCAGTTCTTC. It specifies CASSLTAGRYNEQFF.

The chain is built from TRBV19 and TRBJ1-5; tentative D call: TRBD1 (5 bases). The CDR3 spans 13 residues. V shed 9 bases and J shed 5 bases, with 14 bases lying between them. Germline CDR1 reads LNHDA; CDR2 reads SQIVND (reference sequence). CDR3 in amino acids: CASKTQGYQPQHF. CDR3 DNA: TGTGCCAGCAAGACCCAGGGCTATCAGCCCCAGCATTTT. The whole variable domain, remainder taken from reference TRBV19 and TRBJ1-5, is DGGITQSPKYLFRKEGQNVTLSCEQNLNHDAMYWYRQDPGQGLRLIYYSQIVNDFQKGDIAEGYSVSREKKESFPLTVTSAQKNPTAFYLCASKTQGYQPQHFGDGTRLSIL.

This clone was picked up a small number of times. The rearrangement joins TRBV25-1 to TRBJ2-1, with 10 bases lining up with TRBD2. Germline V CDR1 and CDR2: MGHDK, SYGVNS. The CDR3 runs 17 residues. Losses at the gene ends were 0 bases for V and 4 bases for J; bases not matched to a gene: 6. Written as DNA, the CDR3 is TGTGCCAGCAGTGAATATAAAGGACTAGCGGAGTACAATGAGCAGTTCTTC. Translating it yields CASSEYKGLAEYNEQFF. Full variable domain (missing parts from reference TRBV25-1 and TRBJ2-1): EADIYQTPRYLVIGTGKKITLECSQTMGHDKMYWYQQDPGMELHLIHYSYGVNSTEKGDLSSESTVSRIRTEHFPLTLESARPSHTSQYLCASSEYKGLAEYNEQFFGPGTRLTVL.

Remarks on this clone: One end of the junction does not line up with germline, which may come from a read error. The chain uses TRBV6-1 and TRBJ2-4, with TRBD2 identical over 9 bases. Germline-derived CDR1 and CDR2 are MNHNS and SASEGT. This CDR3 is built from 13 residues. The CDR3 sequence is CASSEFPSGVGVF. The DNA for the CDR3 is TGTGCCAGCAGTGAATTCCCTAGCGGGGTGGGCGTCTTC.

This clone was counted once. This chain connects TRBV2 to TRBJ1-5; perhaps TRBD1 as D (5 bases). The CDR3 contains 15 residues. V lost 3 bases and J lost 5, with 14 bases in between. Germline CDR1 and CDR2: SNHLY and FYNNEI. CDR3 DNA: TGTGCCAGCAGTGAGGACACCGCAGGATATCAGCCCCAGCATTTT. This encodes CASSEDTAGYQPQHF.

The CDR3 sequence is CASSPDYSSYNEQFF. DNA of the CDR3: TGTGCCAGCAGCCCGGACTACAGCTCCTACAATGAGCAGTTCTTC. The J gene is TRBJ2-1, the V gene TRBV7-3; D perhaps matches TRBD2 (6 bases). V shed 5 bases and J shed 0 bases, with 11 bases lying between them. Germline values: CDR1 SGHTA, CDR2 FQGTGA. The CDR3 runs to 15 residues.

The chain carries TRBV7-6 and TRBJ2-5; D remains unclear. V was shortened by 1 base and J by 5 bases, with 8 bases between the two germline ends. This CDR3 contains 13 residues. CDR1 and CDR2 from the germline V gene are SGHVS and FNYEAQ. DNA for the CDR3: TGTGCCAGCAGCTTAGTGTACGAGGAGACCCAGTACTTC. Its translation is CASSLVYEETQYF.

This rearrangement joins TRBV11-2 to TRBJ2-5, with 9 positions matching TRBD2. With V trimmed by 6 bases and J by 5 bases, 10 bases remained unmatched. The CDR3 totals 15 residues. Germline V gene sequence: CDR1 SGHAT, CDR2 FQNNGV. The CDR3 here is CASRQPGLARETQYF. In DNA, the CDR3 is TGTGCCAGCAGACAACCAGGACTAGCGCGGGAGACCCAGTACTTC.

V is TRBV7-3 and J is TRBJ2-5, with D perhaps matching TRBD2 (6 bases). This CDR3 region has 13 residues. V lost 6 bases, J lost 4 bases, and 12 bases lay in between. Germline V CDR1 and CDR2: SGHTA, FQGTGA. The DNA of the CDR3 is TGTGCCAGCAGTCCGCCGGGGGTAGAGACCCAGTACTTC. Translation: CASSPPGVETQYF. Full variable domain (missing parts from reference TRBV7-3 and TRBJ2-5): GAGVSQTPSNKVTEKGKYVELRCDPISGHTALYWYRQSLGQGPEFLIYFQGTGAADDSGLPNDRFFAVRPEGSVSTLKIQRTERGDSAVYLCASSPPGVETQYFGPGTRLLVL.

Only a few counts were recorded for this clone. This CDR3 reads CASGFVYEQYF. The CDR3 DNA follows: TGTGCTAGTGGTTTTGTGTACGAGCAGTACTTC. The J gene is TRBJ2-7, the V gene TRBV12-5, with no clear D. V lost 3 bases, J lost 4 bases, and 4 bases lay in between. CDR1 and CDR2 from the germline V gene are LGHNT and FRNRAP. The CDR3 length is 11 residues.

The CDR3 sequence: CASTLAGTLSYEQYF. As DNA, the CDR3 is TGTGCCAGCACCCTTGCCGGGACATTATCCTACGAGCAGTACTTC. The gene calls are TRBV2 and TRBJ2-7, with D perhaps matching TRBD1 (6 bases). V shed 7 bases and J shed 1 base, with 17 bases lying between them. Germline V gives CDR1 SNHLY, CDR2 FYNNEI. The CDR3 sequence is 15 residues long.

The chain combines TRBV10-3 with TRBJ2-1; no definite D call. Germline V lookup: CDR1 ENHRY, CDR2 SYGVKD. The CDR3 length is 14 residues. V was pared by 0 bases and J by 4 bases, with 7 bases between. The CDR3 reads CAISESRVYNEQFF. CDR3 DNA sequence: TGTGCCATCAGTGAGTCTCGAGTATACAATGAGCAGTTCTTC.

The rearrangement links TRBV9 to TRBJ1-2; tentatively, D is TRBD1 (5 bases). The V end was cut by 3 bases, the J end by 2 bases, with 14 bases between. The V gene's germline CDR1 is SGDLS and CDR2 YYNGEE. This CDR3 has 15 amino acids. CDR3 protein: CASSAPDTGNYGYTF. In DNA, the CDR3 is TGTGCCAGCAGCGCCCCGGACACGGGGAACTATGGCTACACCTTC.

The chain carries TRBV11-3 and TRBJ1-4, with 7 nucleotides matching TRBD1. CDR1 and CDR2 from the germline V gene are SGHNT and YENEEA. The trim removed 3 bases at V and 4 bases at J, leaving 11 bases unmatched. The CDR3 is 17 residues long. The CDR3: CASSLSPTGRGNEKLFF. The DNA for the CDR3 is TGTGCCAGCAGCTTGTCCCCGACAGGGCGGGGTAATGAAAAACTGTTTTTT.

In DNA, the CDR3 is TGTGCCAGCAGCTTAGTAGGGGACTATGGCTACACCTTC. The encoded protein is CASSLVGDYGYTF. The V call is TRBV13, the J call TRBJ1-2; TRBD1 might be the D (5 bases). CDR1 PRHDT and CDR2 FYEKMQ come from the germline V gene (reference sequence). This CDR3 is 13 amino acids long. V was shortened by 1 base and J by 3 bases, with 6 bases between the two germline ends.

This chain joins TRBV7-8 and TRBJ1-1; perhaps TRBD1 as D (5 bases). Germline V lookup: CDR1 SGHVS, CDR2 FQNEAQ. This CDR3 comprises 18 residues. V was cut by 1 base and J by 4 bases, with 22 bases left in between. The CDR3 bases are TGTGCCAGCAGCTTAGTTTGGGGACTCAACGGTGGGGGCACTGAAGCTTTCTTT. Translation: CASSLVWGLNGGGTEAFF.

This chain joins TRBV19 and TRBJ2-1, with 7 positions matching TRBD2. CDR3 size: 15 residues. The trim removed 1 base at V and 4 bases at J, leaving 4 bases unmatched. CDR1 is LNHDA, CDR2 SQIVND, per germline (reference sequence). The CDR3 coding sequence is TGTGCCAGTAGTATAGGGCGCGGGAGTTACAATGAGCAGTTCTTC. This translates into CASSIGRGSYNEQFF.

Only a few counts were recorded for this clone. The chain links TRBV7-9 to TRBJ2-7; 9 positions agree with TRBD1. CDR1 is SEHNR, CDR2 FQNEAQ, per germline (reference sequence). V dropped 4 bases and J dropped 3; count of bases not matched to a gene: 10. The CDR3 is 16 amino acids. The CDR3: CASSSSITTGGYEQYF. CDR3 nucleotides: TGTGCCAGCAGCTCCAGCATAACGACAGGGGGCTACGAGCAGTACTTC.

This clone appeared a single time. CDR3 region: CASSQDAGNEQFF. As DNA, the CDR3 is TGTGCCAGCAGCCAAGACGCAGGGAATGAGCAGTTCTTC. This rearrangement joins TRBV4-2 to TRBJ2-1; D might be TRBD1 (5 bases). The CDR3 is 13 residues long. V dropped 0 bases and J dropped 7 bases, with 7 bases sitting between them. Germline V gene sequence: CDR1 LGHNA, CDR2 YNFKEQ.

The sample holds a few counts of this clone. The chain joins TRBV4-2 to TRBJ2-1; 13 bases are shared with TRBD2. The length of the CDR3 is 16 residues. Trimming took 1 base from V and 3 from J; bases not matched to a gene: 0. Germline V lookup: CDR1 LGHNA, CDR2 YNFKEQ. For the CDR3, the DNA is TGTGCCAGCAGCCAAGGGACTAGCGGGGGCTACAATGAGCAGTTCTTC. Protein sequence: CASSQGTSGGYNEQFF.

The chain uses TRBV4-3 and TRBJ2-7; D might be TRBD2 (6 bases). CDR1 and CDR2 from the germline V gene are LGHNA and YSLEER. The CDR3 is made up of 18 amino acids. V shed 1 base and J shed 0 bases, with 19 bases lying between them. The CDR3 DNA reads TGCGCCAGCAGCCAAGGGCCCCGCGGCGGGGCCCTCTCCTACGAGCAGTACTTC. This sequence encodes CASSQGPRGGALSYEQYF.

This clone was seen more than once but under ten times. The gene calls are TRBV10-3 and TRBJ2-1, with a tentative D call TRBD1 (6 bases). Germline V lookup: CDR1 ENHRY, CDR2 SYGVKD. Trimming stripped 4 bases from V and 5 bases from J, with 15 bases between. The CDR3 extends over 15 amino acids. DNA of the CDR3: TGTGCCATCAGTGCAGGGGACCGCCGGGACAATGAGCAGTTCTTC. This codes for CAISAGDRRDNEQFF.

The chain combines TRBV6-1 with TRBJ2-7; 7 bases fit TRBD1. Germline CDR1 reads MNHNS; CDR2 reads SASEGT. V lost 0 bases, J lost 0 bases, and 8 bases stayed unmatched. This CDR3 is 17 amino acids long. Written as DNA, the CDR3 is TGTGCCAGCAGTGAAGCGTCGGGACAGTGGTTCTCCTACGAGCAGTACTTC. Its translation: CASSEASGQWFSYEQYF.

The rearrangement uses TRBV7-3 and TRBJ2-3, with D tentatively TRBD1 (6 bases). Germline V gene lookup returns CDR1 SGHTA and CDR2 FQGTGA. The CDR3 sequence is 16 residues long. Trimming cost V 1 base and J 1 base, with 12 bases left between them. The CDR3 spells CASSLRGSGGTDTQYF. The CDR3 nucleotides read TGTGCCAGCAGCTTAAGGGGCTCAGGGGGCACAGATACGCAGTATTTT.